The 21 T cell receptor beta chains reported below all come from one sample, sequenced in a study of technical replicates of blood from a few donors. Libraries were prepared by immunoSEQ multiplex PCR; TCRdb keeps only in-frame clonotypes and omits some of them. This table holds under 70,000 clones, approximately 89% found once. Sequencing was carried out using PBMCs. The receptors derive from a human donor in good health. Some clones in this sample may be carry-over from other donors' samples.

The chain carries TRBV19 and TRBJ2-7; TRBD2 agrees at 9 bases. The trim removed 3 bases at V and 5 bases at J, leaving 8 bases unmatched. Germline CDR1 LNHDA, CDR2 SQIVND (reference sequence). The CDR3 runs to 15 residues. CDR3 in amino acids: CASSMGASGNHEQYF. The CDR3 region has the DNA TGTGCCAGTAGTATGGGGGCTAGCGGGAACCACGAGCAGTACTTC. Filled out from reference TRBV19 and TRBJ2-7, the complete variable domain reads DGGITQSPKYLFRKEGQNVTLSCEQNLNHDAMYWYRQDPGQGLRLIYYSQIVNDFQKGDIAEGYSVSREKKESFPLTVTSAQKNPTAFYLCASSMGASGNHEQYFGPGTRLTVT.

The V call is TRBV4-2, the J call TRBJ2-3, with D perhaps TRBD1 (5 bases). CDR3 length equals 14 residues. CDR1 and CDR2 (germline): LGHNA, YNFKEQ. V was clipped by 1 base and J by 2 bases, with 7 bases between them. CDR3 region: CASSQGQYTDTQYF. CDR3 nucleotides: TGTGCCAGCAGCCAAGGACAGTACACAGATACGCAGTATTTT.

V usage is TRBV5-5 and J usage is TRBJ1-2, with 7 bases aligning to TRBD1. Losses at the gene ends were 4 bases for V and 2 bases for J; bases not matched to a gene: 11. The CDR3 sequence is 16 residues long. Germline V gives CDR1 SGHKS, CDR2 YYEKEE (reference sequence). CDR3 in DNA: TGTGCCAGCAGCCTCGGCCCGGGACAGCTAAACTATGGCTACACCTTC. The encoded protein is CASSLGPGQLNYGYTF.

This chain joins TRBV14 and TRBJ1-6; 7 bases agree with TRBD1. V lost 2 bases, J lost 4 bases, and 8 bases stayed unmatched. The CDR3 loop spans 17 amino acids. Per the germline V gene, CDR1 is SGHDN and CDR2 is FVKESK. The CDR3 loop reads CASSQYRGIGYNSPLHF. The CDR3 DNA sequence: TGTGCCAGCAGCCAATACAGGGGAATCGGGTATAATTCACCCCTCCACTTT.

As regards this clone: The sample carries other DNA sequences with the same CDR3. The chain employs TRBV7-3 and TRBJ1-1; a possible D gene is TRBD1 (5 bases). The CDR3 totals 14 residues. V was pared by 2 bases and J by 6 bases, with 13 bases between. Looked up from germline, CDR1 is SGHTA and CDR2 is FQGTGA. CDR3 DNA: TGTGCCAGCAGCTTAGGCACGGGGGGGGCTGAAGCTTTCTTT. Protein sequence: CASSLGTGGAEAFF.

This chain links TRBV14 with TRBJ1-4, with TRBD1 matching 10 bases. CDR1 SGHDN and CDR2 FVKESK come from the germline V gene. This CDR3 is 15 amino acids long. V dropped 3 bases and J dropped 8; count of bases not matched to a gene: 6. This CDR3 reads CASSHIGQGGEKLFF. The CDR3, as DNA: TGTGCCAGCAGCCATATTGGACAGGGGGGAGAAAAACTGTTTTTT.

In its sample, this clone was seen a few times. V is TRBV4-2 and J is TRBJ2-5; D is unclear. The V end lost 1 base, the J end lost 4 bases, and 10 bases lay between the germline ends. The CDR3 loop spans 14 amino acids. Germline V gene data show CDR1 as LGHNA and CDR2 as YNFKEQ. CDR3 sequence reads: CASSQVLQAETQYF. In DNA, the CDR3 is TGTGCCAGCAGCCAAGTTTTGCAGGCAGAGACCCAGTACTTC.

V is TRBV18 and J is TRBJ2-6; D not certain. The length of the CDR3 is 13 residues. The V gene lost 4 bases and the J gene lost 5 bases, with 6 bases spanning the gap. Germline values: CDR1 KGHSH, CDR2 LQKENI. The CDR3 loop reads CASSQSRANVLTF. CDR3 DNA: TGTGCCAGCTCACAAAGCCGGGCCAACGTCCTGACTTTC.

V usage is TRBV27 and J usage is TRBJ2-1; perhaps TRBD2 as D (5 bases). CDR3 length: 13 residues. The V and J ends lost 3 bases and 9 bases respectively, with 12 bases between them. Germline CDR1 and CDR2: MNHEY and SMNVEV (reference sequence). This CDR3 is CASSLDLKGEQFF. DNA of the CDR3: TGTGCCAGCAGTTTGGACTTGAAGGGTGAGCAGTTCTTC.

The chain combines TRBV19 with TRBJ2-3; D possibly corresponds to TRBD2 (6 bases). Trimming removed 2 bases at V and 5 bases at J, with 14 bases between. Looked up from germline, CDR1 is LNHDA and CDR2 is SQIVND (reference sequence). This CDR3 comprises 15 residues. CDR3 nucleotide sequence: TGTGCCAGTAGTATAAGGGACTCTACCAGAGATACGCAGTATTTT. As protein: CASSIRDSTRDTQYF.

This sequence joins TRBV2 and TRBJ2-2, with 11 bases that match TRBD2. Germline CDR1 reads SNHLY; CDR2 reads FYNNEI. After removal of 5 bases from V and 5 bases from J, the junction contained 4 bases not matched to a gene. The CDR3 totals 15 residues. The CDR3 loop is CASSLAGGGTGELFF. In nucleotides, the CDR3 is TGTGCCAGCAGTTTAGCGGGAGGGGGGACCGGGGAGCTGTTTTTT.

The chain combines TRBV14 with TRBJ2-5, with TRBD1 matching over 9 bases. Germline CDR1 reads SGHDN; CDR2 reads FVKESK. J was trimmed by 5 bases and V by 5 bases; bases with no gene match: 9. This CDR3 is built from 15 residues. The CDR3 nucleotides are TGTGCCAGCAGCTATAACAGGGGGCGCATGGAGACCCAGTACTTC. Translation: CASSYNRGRMETQYF.

The chain employs TRBV4-1 and TRBJ2-2; 7 bases line up with TRBD2. Germline trimming cut 1 base from V and 4 bases from J; bases unmatched to any gene: 6. The CDR3 runs 16 residues. Germline lookup yields CDR1 MGHRA and CDR2 YSYEKL. The CDR3 protein is CASSQVRLASTGELFF. CDR3 DNA: TGCGCCAGCAGCCAAGTAAGACTAGCTAGCACCGGGGAGCTGTTTTTT.

This clone occurred a few times. The chain links TRBV30 to TRBJ1-1, with TRBD1 identical over 7 bases. With 3 bases clipped from V and 4 bases from J, the junction kept 17 bases outside the gene matches. The CDR3 loop spans 17 amino acids. Germline lookup yields CDR1 GTSNPN and CDR2 SVGIG (reference sequence). CDR3 loop: CAWRRDRVMADVTEAFF. As DNA, the CDR3 is TGTGCCTGGAGGAGGGACAGAGTAATGGCGGATGTCACTGAAGCTTTCTTT.

This clone turned up a few times. The V and J genes are TRBV7-9 and TRBJ1-3; no definite D call. This CDR3 region has 14 residues. Germline V CDR1 and CDR2: SEHNR, FQNEAQ (reference sequence). Trimming shortened V by 10 bases and J by 0 bases, and 13 bases separated the two germline ends. In nucleotides, the CDR3 is TGTGCCACCACCGTCGGTAACTCTGGAAACACCATATATTTT. Its translation is CATTVGNSGNTIYF. Filled out from reference TRBV7-9 and TRBJ1-3, the complete variable domain reads DTGVSQNPRHKITKRGQNVTFRCDPISEHNRLYWYRQTLGQGPEFLTYFQNEAQLEKSRLLSDRFSAERPKGSFSTLEIQRTEQGDSAMYLCATTVGNSGNTIYFGEGSWLTVV.

This clone was recorded only once. The chain links TRBV4-2 to TRBJ2-3; a weak D match, TRBD2 (5 bases). Germline V lookup: CDR1 LGHNA, CDR2 YNFKEQ. The CDR3 covers 14 residues. V lost 4 bases, J lost 2 bases, and 10 bases lay in between. The CDR3 is CASSPEAATDTQYF. The CDR3 DNA reads TGTGCCAGCAGCCCCGAAGCGGCCACAGATACGCAGTATTTT.

The V call is TRBV4-2, the J call TRBJ2-7; TRBD2 agrees at 9 bases. V lost 0 bases and J lost 3; bases outside the gene matches: 12. The CDR3 extends over 18 amino acids. Per germline, CDR1 LGHNA and CDR2 YNFKEQ. CDR3 in DNA: TGTGCCAGCAGCCAAGAAGGAGGGGGCGGGAGGGCCGTCTACGAGCAGTACTTC. Translated, it gives CASSQEGGGGRAVYEQYF.

The V and J genes are TRBV7-3 and TRBJ1-2; 10 bases map to TRBD1. J was trimmed by 3 bases and V by 4 bases; bases with no gene match: 5. CDR3 size: 15 residues. Germline V gene sequence: CDR1 SGHTA, CDR2 FQGTGA. The CDR3 loop reads CASSYPGQGYYGYTF. CDR3 bases: TGTGCCAGCAGCTACCCGGGACAGGGGTACTATGGCTACACCTTC.

V is TRBV21-1 and J is TRBJ1-6. TRBV21-1 is classified as a pseudogene. The CDR3 is 19 amino acids. The CDR3 protein is CASSKALERASSYNSPLHF. The DNA of the CDR3 is TGTGCCAGCAGCAAAGCGCTTGAGCGTGCGAGCTCCTATAATTCACCCCTCCACTTT.

This chain joins TRBV4-3 and TRBJ2-3; 11 bases line up with TRBD2. The CDR3 sequence is 21 residues long. Germline-derived CDR1 and CDR2 are LGHNA and YSLEER. V lost 1 base to trimming and J lost 1 base; unmatched junction nucleotides: 16. The CDR3 coding sequence is TGCGCCAGCAGCCAAGGGTGGACTAGCGGGTGGGGCTTGGGTGGCACAGATACGCAGTATTTT. Translation: CASSQGWTSGWGLGGTDTQYF.

The chain combines TRBV14 with TRBJ2-4, with D possibly being TRBD2 (6 bases). Trimming removed 6 bases from V and 3 bases from J, with 12 bases in between. Germline-derived CDR1 and CDR2 are SGHDN and FVKESK. The CDR3 contains 14 residues. This CDR3 is CASSTGTYKNIQYF. CDR3 DNA sequence: TGTGCCAGCAGTACCGGGACTTACAAAAACATTCAGTACTTC.